The T cell receptor (beta chain) under discussion was sequenced for a study of cytomegalovirus exposure and HLA in healthy donors. As for the study in general: One earlier analysis, a look at approximately 180 million T cells, found about 110 million unique TCR beta sequences. General study findings and limits: According to a later analysis, donors in an Asian-associated ancestry cluster reportedly had fewer N-insertions than the roughly 640-donor mean. In a later analysis, HLA-associated beta chains showed higher expansion and lower generation probabilities than comparable chains. Later on, an analysis found that several of the most significant clusters appeared to be linked to common viral pathogens, which included parvovirus B19.

Germline V lookup: CDR1 MGHDK, CDR2 SYGVNS. Germline trimming cut 0 bases from V and 8 bases from J; bases unmatched to any gene: 9. The CDR3 is made up of 18 amino acids. Primers for the PCR totalled 60 Vbeta and 13 Jbeta. The data were produced by immunoSEQ multiplex PCR, yet TCRdb's version contains in-frame clones alone and is incomplete. The sample has 60,000 to 85,000 clones; the top ten hold roughly 13%. As regards this clone: What it binds is unknown.

The chain recombines TRBV25-1 with TRBJ2-1; 14 nucleotides match TRBD2. The material sequenced was PBMCs. This TCR was sampled from a man aged 50 to 59 in good health and CMV-seropositive. CDR3 sequence (DNA): TGTGCCAGCAGTGAATATAATGGACTAGCGGGAGGAGGGTATGAGCAGTTCTTC. It specifies CASSEYNGLAGGGYEQFF.